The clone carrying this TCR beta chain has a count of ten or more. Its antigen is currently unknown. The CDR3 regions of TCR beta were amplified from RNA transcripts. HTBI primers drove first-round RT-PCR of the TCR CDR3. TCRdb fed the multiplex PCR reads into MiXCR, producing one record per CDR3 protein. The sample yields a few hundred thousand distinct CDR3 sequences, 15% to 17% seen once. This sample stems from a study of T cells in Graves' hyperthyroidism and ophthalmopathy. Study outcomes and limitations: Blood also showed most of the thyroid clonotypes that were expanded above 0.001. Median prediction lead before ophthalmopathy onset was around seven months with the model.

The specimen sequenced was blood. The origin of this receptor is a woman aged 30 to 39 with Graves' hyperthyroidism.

In nucleotides, the CDR3 is TGTGCCAGCAGCCAAGGGCTGGCAGGTTCCTTTGGCTACACCTTC. The encoded protein is CASSQGLAGSFGYTF. This rearrangement joins TRBV3-1 to TRBJ1-2; D remains ambiguous. CDR1 and CDR2 (germline): LGHDT, YNNKEL (reference sequence). This CDR3 is 15 amino acids long. V gave up 1 base and J gave up 7 bases, with 16 bases separating them.